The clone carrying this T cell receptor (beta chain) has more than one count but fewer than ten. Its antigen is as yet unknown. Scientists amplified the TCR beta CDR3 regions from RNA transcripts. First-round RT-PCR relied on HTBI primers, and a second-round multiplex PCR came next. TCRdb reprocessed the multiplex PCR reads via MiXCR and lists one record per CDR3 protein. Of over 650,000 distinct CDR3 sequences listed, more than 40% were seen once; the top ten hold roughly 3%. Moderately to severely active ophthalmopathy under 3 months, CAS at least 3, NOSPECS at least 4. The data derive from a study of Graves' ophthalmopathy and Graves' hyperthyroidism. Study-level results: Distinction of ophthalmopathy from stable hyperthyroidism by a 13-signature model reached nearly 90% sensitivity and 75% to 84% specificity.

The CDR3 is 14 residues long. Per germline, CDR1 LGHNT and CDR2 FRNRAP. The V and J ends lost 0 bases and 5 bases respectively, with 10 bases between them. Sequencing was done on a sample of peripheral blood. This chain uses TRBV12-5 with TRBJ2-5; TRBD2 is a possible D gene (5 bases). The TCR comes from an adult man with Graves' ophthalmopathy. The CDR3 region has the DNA TGTGCTAGTGGTTTGGTATCCGGGGTGGAGACCCAGTACTTC. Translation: CASGLVSGVETQYF. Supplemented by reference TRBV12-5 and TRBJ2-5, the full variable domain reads DARVTQTPRHKVTEMGQEVTMRCQPILGHNTVFWYRQTMMQGLELLAYFRNRAPLDDSGMPKDRFSAEMPDATLATLKIQPSEPRDSAVYFCASGLVSGVETQYFGPGTRLLVL.